This entry concerns a single TCR beta chain. CDR1 MNHEY and CDR2 SVGAGI come from the germline V gene. The CDR3 loop spans 15 amino acids. Unmatched junction bases numbered 5, after V lost 2 bases and J lost 4 bases. This record belongs to a study of shared T cell receptors in the human thymus. Assay used: immunoSEQ multiplex PCR; TCRdb lists only in-frame clones, some missing. This table holds hundreds of thousands of clones, about 87% found once. This sample was shared with a second study, whose subject was human thymus T cells. Per that paper: Donors were healthy Finnish infants having corrective surgery for congenital heart defects. Obtained as resections during corrective heart surgery, the thymus tissue was then studied.

This receptor was taken from a boy under three years old with a congenital heart defect. V usage is TRBV6-5 and J usage is TRBJ1-3; the match to TRBD1 covers 7 bases. Sequenced material: thymocytes. The CDR3 loop is CASSYGGGIGNTIYF. In DNA form, the CDR3 reads TGTGCCAGCAGTTACGGAGGGGGCATCGGAAACACCATATATTTT.